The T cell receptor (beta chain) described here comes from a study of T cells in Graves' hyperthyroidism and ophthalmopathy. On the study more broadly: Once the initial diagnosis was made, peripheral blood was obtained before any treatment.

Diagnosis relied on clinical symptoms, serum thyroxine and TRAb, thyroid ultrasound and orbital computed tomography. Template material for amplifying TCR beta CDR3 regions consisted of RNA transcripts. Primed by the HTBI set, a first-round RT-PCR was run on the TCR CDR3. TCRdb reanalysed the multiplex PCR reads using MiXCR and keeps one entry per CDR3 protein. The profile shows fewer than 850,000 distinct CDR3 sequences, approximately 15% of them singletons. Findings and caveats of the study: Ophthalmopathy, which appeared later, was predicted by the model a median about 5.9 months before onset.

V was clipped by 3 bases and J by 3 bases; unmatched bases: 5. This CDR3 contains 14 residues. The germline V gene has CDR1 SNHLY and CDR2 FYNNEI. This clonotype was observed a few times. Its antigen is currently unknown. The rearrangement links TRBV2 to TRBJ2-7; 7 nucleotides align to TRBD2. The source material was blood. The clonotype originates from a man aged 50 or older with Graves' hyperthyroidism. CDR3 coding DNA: TGTGCCAGCAGTGATGGGCGGGAGAGCTACGAGCAGTACTTC. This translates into CASSDGRESYEQYF. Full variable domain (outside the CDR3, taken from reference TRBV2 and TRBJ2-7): EPEVTQTPSHQVTQMGQEVILRCVPISNHLYFYWYRQILGQKVEFLVSFYNNEISEKSEIFDDQFSVERPDGSNFTLKIRSTKLEDSAMYFCASSDGRESYEQYFGPGTRLTVT.